The 10 T cell receptor beta chains presented below share a single source sample, sequenced in a study of cytomegalovirus exposure and HLA in healthy donors. Researchers ran the PCR with 60 Vbeta and 13 Jbeta primers. The protocol was immunoSEQ multiplex PCR, while the TCRdb copy is restricted to in-frame clones and leaves out a portion. The sample records approximately 170,000 clones, roughly three quarters being singletons. Sequencing was performed on PBMCs. The receptors originated from a woman younger than 30 in good health and CMV-seronegative.

The chain combines TRBV4-2 with TRBJ1-2, with D uncertain. CDR1 and CDR2 (germline): LGHNA, YNFKEQ. Trimming pared 0 bases from V and 11 bases from J, leaving 13 bases between. The CDR3 loop spans 13 amino acids. CDR3 bases: TGTGCCAGCAGCCAAGAAAAGCCTCGCCTATACACCTTC. This translates into CASSQEKPRLYTF.

The rearrangement joins TRBV25-1 to TRBJ2-4, with 9 bases lining up with TRBD1. Germline trimming cut 4 bases from V and 3 bases from J; bases unmatched to any gene: 7. CDR1 MGHDK and CDR2 SYGVNS come from the germline V gene. The CDR3 runs to 16 residues. CDR3 amino acids: CASSVRDREVKNIQYF. CDR3 DNA sequence: TGTGCCAGCAGTGTCCGGGACAGGGAGGTCAAAAACATTCAGTACTTC.

The chain uses TRBV6-5 and TRBJ1-6, with 9 bases that match TRBD1. The junction had 3 bases not matched to a gene; V was cut back by 2 bases and J by 10 bases. The germline CDR1 and CDR2 sequences are MNHEY and SVGAGI. This CDR3 has 14 amino acids. The DNA of the CDR3 is TGTGCCAGCAGTTACAGGGGGACAGGGTCACCCCTCCACTTT. Translation gives CASSYRGTGSPLHF.

The V and J genes are TRBV9 and TRBJ1-2; TRBD1 might be the D (5 bases). Trimming shortened V by 1 base and J by 2 bases, and 12 bases separated the two germline ends. The V gene's germline CDR1 is SGDLS and CDR2 YYNGEE. The CDR3 has 15 residues. CDR3 in DNA: TGTGCCAGCAGCGTATATTCAGGGCGCAACTATGGCTACACCTTC. Its translation is CASSVYSGRNYGYTF. Combining the CDR3 with reference TRBV9 and TRBJ1-2 gives the whole variable domain DSGVTQTPKHLITATGQRVTLRCSPRSGDLSVYWYQQSLDQGLQFLIQYYNGEERAKGNILERFSAQQFPDLHSELNLSSLELGDSALYFCASSVYSGRNYGYTFGSGTRLTVV.

The V gene is TRBV7-3, the J gene TRBJ2-1, with 14 bases that match TRBD2. Trimming removed 5 bases from V and 2 bases from J; junction bases left unmatched: 5. The CDR3 extends over 17 amino acids. The germline V gene encodes CDR1 SGHTA and CDR2 FQGTGA. The CDR3 here is CASSPGTSGSPYNEQFF. The CDR3 nucleotides are TGTGCCAGCAGCCCGGGGACTAGCGGGAGCCCCTACAATGAGCAGTTCTTC.

The rearrangement links TRBV7-8 to TRBJ1-3, with D hard to call. This CDR3 contains 13 residues. The germline CDR1 and CDR2 sequences are SGHVS and FQNEAQ. V was cut by 6 bases and J by 0 bases, with 6 bases left in between. The DNA for the CDR3 is TGTGCCAGCAGGCCTAGCTCTGGAAACACCATATATTTT. This translates into CASRPSSGNTIYF.

The rearrangement joins TRBV28 to TRBJ2-7, with no clear D. The CDR3 runs 15 residues. CDR1 and CDR2 (germline): MDHEN, SYDVKM. Trimming removed 5 bases at V and 0 bases at J, with 14 bases between. The CDR3 region is CASSHSRLSSYEQYF. For the CDR3, the DNA is TGTGCCAGCAGTCACTCTCGTCTGAGCTCCTACGAGCAGTACTTC.

The chain couples TRBV6-4 to TRBJ2-7, with 10 bases identical to TRBD2. Germline V gene lookup returns CDR1 MRHNA and CDR2 SNTAGT. Trimming at V came to 3 bases and at J to 1 base, leaving 9 bases not matched to a gene. The CDR3 consists of 17 residues. CDR3 in amino acids: CASSEIAGGITSYEQYF. The CDR3, as DNA: TGTGCCAGCAGTGAGATAGCGGGAGGTATCACTTCCTACGAGCAGTACTTC.

V and J are TRBV5-1 and TRBJ1-5; D remains unclear. The CDR3 loop spans 13 amino acids. CDR1 is SGHRS and CDR2 is YFSETQ in the germline V gene. V was cut by 0 bases and J by 3 bases, with 4 bases left in between. The CDR3 coding sequence is TGCGCCAGCAGCTTGGACTACAATCAGCCCCAGCATTTT. It translates to CASSLDYNQPQHF.

CDR3 DNA sequence: TGCGCCAGCAGCTTGGAGACGGGTTACAATGAGCAGTTCTTC. The encoded protein is CASSLETGYNEQFF. The V and J genes are TRBV5-1 and TRBJ2-1, with D hard to call. V was cut by 0 bases and J by 4 bases, with 8 bases left in between. This CDR3 has 14 amino acids. Germline V lookup: CDR1 SGHRS, CDR2 YFSETQ. The complete variable domain, with remaining parts taken from reference TRBV5-1 and TRBJ2-1, reads KAGVTQTPRYLIKTRGQQVTLSCSPISGHRSVSWYQQTPGQGLQFLFEYFSETQRNKGNFPGRFSGRQFSNSRSEMNVSTLELGDSALYLCASSLETGYNEQFFGPGTRLTVL.